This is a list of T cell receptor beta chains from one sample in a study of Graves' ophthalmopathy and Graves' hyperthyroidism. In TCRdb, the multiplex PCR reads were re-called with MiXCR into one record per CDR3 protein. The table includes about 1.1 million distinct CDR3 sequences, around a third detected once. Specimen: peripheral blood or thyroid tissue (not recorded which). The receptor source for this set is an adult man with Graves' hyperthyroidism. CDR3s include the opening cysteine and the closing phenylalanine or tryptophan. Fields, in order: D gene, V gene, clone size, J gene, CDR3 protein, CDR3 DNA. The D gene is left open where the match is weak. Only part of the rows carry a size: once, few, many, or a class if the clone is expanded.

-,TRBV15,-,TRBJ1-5,CAPPRGNQPQHF,TGTGCCCCTCCGAGGGGCAATCAGCCCCAGCATTTT
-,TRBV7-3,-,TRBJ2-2,CASSPTGTPNTGELFF,TGTGCCAGCAGCCCAACCGGGACTCCGAACACCGGGGAGCTGTTTTTT
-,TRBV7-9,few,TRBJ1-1,CASSFMLNTEAFF,TGTGCCAGCAGCTTCATGCTCAACACTGAAGCTTTCTTT
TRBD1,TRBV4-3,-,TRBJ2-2,CASSQEGQGAAGELFF,TGCGCCAGCAGCCAAGAAGGACAGGGGGCTGCCGGGGAGCTGTTTTTT
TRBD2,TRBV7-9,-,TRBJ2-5,CASSQGGLAGGYQETQYF,TGTGCCAGCAGCCAAGGAGGACTAGCGGGAGGGTACCAAGAGACCCAGTACTTC
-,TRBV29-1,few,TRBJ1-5,CSVGTRVTAQHF,TGCAGCGTCGGGACCCGGGTAACGGCCCAGCATTTT
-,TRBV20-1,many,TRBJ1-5,CSARGTPNQPQHF,TGCAGTGCCCGTGGGACCCCCAATCAGCCCCAGCATTTT
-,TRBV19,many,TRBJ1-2,CASTPRAGDYGYTF,TGTGCCAGTACCCCGAGGGCAGGGGACTATGGCTACACCTTC
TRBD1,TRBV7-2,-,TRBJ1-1,CASSLMAGGLNTEAFF,TGTGCCAGCAGCTTAATGGCAGGGGGATTGAACACTGAAGCTTTCTTT
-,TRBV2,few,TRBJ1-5,CASSEEEQGYQPQHF,TGTGCCAGCAGTGAAGAGGAACAGGGATATCAGCCCCAGCATTTT
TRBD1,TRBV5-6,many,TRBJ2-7,CASIGTGSYEQYF,TGTGCCAGCATCGGGACAGGCTCCTACGAGCAGTACTTC
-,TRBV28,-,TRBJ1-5,CASSRRQGRVQPQHF,TGTGCCAGCAGTAGGAGGCAGGGCAGGGTACAGCCCCAGCATTTT
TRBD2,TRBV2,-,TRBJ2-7,CASTPREAGLYEQYF,TGTGCCAGCACCCCCCGGGAGGCAGGGCTGTACGAGCAGTACTTC
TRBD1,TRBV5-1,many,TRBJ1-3,CASSLDLPTGVGNTIYF,TGCGCCAGCAGCTTGGACCTTCCGACAGGGGTTGGAAACACCATATATTTT
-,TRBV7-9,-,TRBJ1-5,CASSLAGGISYEHF,TGTGCCAGCAGCTTAGCAGGCGGGATCAGCTACGAGCATTTT
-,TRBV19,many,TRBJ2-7,CASSTLGAYEQYF,TGTGCCAGTAGTACGCTCGGGGCCTACGAGCAGTACTTC